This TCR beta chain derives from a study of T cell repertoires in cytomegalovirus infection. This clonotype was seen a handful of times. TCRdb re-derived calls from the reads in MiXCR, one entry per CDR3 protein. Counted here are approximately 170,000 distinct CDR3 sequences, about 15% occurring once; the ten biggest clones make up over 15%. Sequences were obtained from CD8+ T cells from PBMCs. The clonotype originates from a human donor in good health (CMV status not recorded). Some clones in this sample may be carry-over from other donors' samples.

DNA of the CDR3: TGTGCCAGCAGCTTGGGCGGCAGGGTTTGGGACACTGAAGCTTTCTTT. This sequence encodes CASSLGGRVWDTEAFF. The rearrangement uses TRBV5-6 and TRBJ1-1; D possibly corresponds to TRBD1 (5 bases). Per germline, CDR1 SGHDT and CDR2 YYEEEE. The CDR3 runs 16 residues. The ends were cut back, 0 bases at V and 3 bases at J, with 15 bases in the middle.